Following are 4 T cell receptor beta chains from one sample sequenced in a study of blood T cells in healthy people across ages. Sample-barcoded 5' priming and a J-beta primer mix drove a second PCR of roughly 7 to 11 cycles. TCRdb re-called the 5' RACE reads with MiXCR, one entry per CDR3 protein. The data show 650,000 to 1,000,000 distinct CDR3 sequences, approximately 35% seen once. Sequencing input: blood. The receptors here all came from a man between 18 and 35 years old in good health.

This clonotype was counted ten times or more. V usage is TRBV20-1 and J usage is TRBJ2-5; TRBD1 matches at 7 bases. Germline CDR1 reads DFQATT; CDR2 reads SNEGSKA (reference sequence). V shed 5 bases and J 5 bases; nucleotides not matched to a gene: 14. The CDR3 has 15 amino acids. The CDR3 coding sequence is TGCAGTGCTGAGATTCCGGGACAGCTAAGGGAGACCCAGTACTTC. Translated, it gives CSAEIPGQLRETQYF.

The genes are TRBV2 and TRBJ2-2; possibly TRBD1 for D (6 bases). The CDR3 consists of 12 residues. V was clipped by 7 bases and J by 3 bases, with 6 bases between them. The germline CDR1 and CDR2 sequences are SNHLY and FYNNEI. The CDR3 loop reads CASTGDTGELFF. CDR3 nucleotides: TGTGCCAGCACAGGGGACACCGGGGAGCTGTTTTTT. The whole variable domain, filled in from reference TRBV2 and TRBJ2-2, reads EPEVTQTPSHQVTQMGQEVILRCVPISNHLYFYWYRQILGQKVEFLVSFYNNEISEKSEIFDDQFSVERPDGSNFTLKIRSTKLEDSAMYFCASTGDTGELFFGEGSRLTVL.

This clonotype was recorded a few times. The V gene is TRBV4-1, the J gene TRBJ2-6; D is possibly TRBD1 (6 bases). Per germline, CDR1 MGHRA and CDR2 YSYEKL. The CDR3 is 16 amino acids. The V gene lost 5 bases and the J gene lost 1 base, with 12 bases spanning the gap. The CDR3 DNA sequence: TGCGCCAGCAGCGCCCAACAGGGTTCTGGGGCCAACGTCCTGACTTTC. This encodes CASSAQQGSGANVLTF.

This clonotype was observed a few times. The chain carries TRBV5-6 and TRBJ2-3; D is unclear. Trimming pared 0 bases from V and 0 bases from J, leaving 11 bases between. Germline V gene lookup returns CDR1 SGHDT and CDR2 YYEEEE. The CDR3 has 16 residues. The CDR3, as DNA: TGTGCCAGCAGCTTGGACTATTCTTCTAGCACAGATACGCAGTATTTT. Its protein is CASSLDYSSSTDTQYF.